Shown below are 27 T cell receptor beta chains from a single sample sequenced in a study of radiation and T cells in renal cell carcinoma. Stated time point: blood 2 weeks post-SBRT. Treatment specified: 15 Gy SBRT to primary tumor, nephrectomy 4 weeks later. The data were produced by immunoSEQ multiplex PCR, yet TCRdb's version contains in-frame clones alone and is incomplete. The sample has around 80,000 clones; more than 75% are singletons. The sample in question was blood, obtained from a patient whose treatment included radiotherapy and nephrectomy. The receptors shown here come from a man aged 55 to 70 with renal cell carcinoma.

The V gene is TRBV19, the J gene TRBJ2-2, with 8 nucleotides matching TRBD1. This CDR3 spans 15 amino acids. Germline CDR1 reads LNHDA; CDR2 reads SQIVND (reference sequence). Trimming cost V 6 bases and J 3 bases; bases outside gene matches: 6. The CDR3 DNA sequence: TGTGCCAGTAGGGTTGGACAGGGTGACACCGGGGAGCTGTTTTTT. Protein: CASRVGQGDTGELFF. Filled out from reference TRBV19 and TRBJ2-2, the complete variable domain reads DGGITQSPKYLFRKEGQNVTLSCEQNLNHDAMYWYRQDPGQGLRLIYYSQIVNDFQKGDIAEGYSVSREKKESFPLTVTSAQKNPTAFYLCASRVGQGDTGELFFGEGSRLTVL.

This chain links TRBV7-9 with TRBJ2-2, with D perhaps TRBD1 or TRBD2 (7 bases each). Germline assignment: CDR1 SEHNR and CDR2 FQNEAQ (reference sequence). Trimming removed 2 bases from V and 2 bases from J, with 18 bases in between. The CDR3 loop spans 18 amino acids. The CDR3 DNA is TGTGCCAGCAGCTTACGGAGCCAGGGGGGGTCAAACACCGGGGAGCTGTTTTTT. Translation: CASSLRSQGGSNTGELFF.

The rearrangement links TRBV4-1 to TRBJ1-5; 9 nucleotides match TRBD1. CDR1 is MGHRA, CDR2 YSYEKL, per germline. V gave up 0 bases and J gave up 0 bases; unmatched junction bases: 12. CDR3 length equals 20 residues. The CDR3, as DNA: TGCGCCAGCAGCCAAGACCCCCCGGGACAGGGACTACATAGCAATCAGCCCCAGCATTTT. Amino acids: CASSQDPPGQGLHSNQPQHF.

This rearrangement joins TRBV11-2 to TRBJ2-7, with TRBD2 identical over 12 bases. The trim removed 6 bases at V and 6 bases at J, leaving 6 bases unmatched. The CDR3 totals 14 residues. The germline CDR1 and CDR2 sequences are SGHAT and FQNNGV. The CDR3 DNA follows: TGTGCCAGCAGGAGACTAGCGGGGGCGGGCGAGCAGTACTTC. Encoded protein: CASRRLAGAGEQYF.

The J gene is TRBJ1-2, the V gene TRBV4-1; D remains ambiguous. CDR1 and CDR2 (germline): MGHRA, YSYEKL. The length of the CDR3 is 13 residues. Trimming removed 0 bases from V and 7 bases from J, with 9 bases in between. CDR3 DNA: TGCGCCAGCAGCCAAGAATCCGGGCTTGGCTACACCTTC. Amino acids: CASSQESGLGYTF.

The CDR3 DNA reads as TGTGCCAGCACCCGCGGTGAGACCCAGTACTTC. Its protein product is CASTRGETQYF. V usage is TRBV7-8 and J usage is TRBJ2-5; unclear D gene. Per germline, CDR1 SGHVS and CDR2 FQNEAQ. This CDR3 contains 11 residues. Trimming took 7 bases from V and 5 from J, leaving 8 bases between them.

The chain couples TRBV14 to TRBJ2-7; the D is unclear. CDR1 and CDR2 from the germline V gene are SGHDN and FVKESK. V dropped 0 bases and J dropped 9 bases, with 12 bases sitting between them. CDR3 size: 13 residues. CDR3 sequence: CASSQDQVAAQYF. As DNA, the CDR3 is TGTGCCAGCAGCCAAGATCAAGTCGCGGCGCAGTACTTC.

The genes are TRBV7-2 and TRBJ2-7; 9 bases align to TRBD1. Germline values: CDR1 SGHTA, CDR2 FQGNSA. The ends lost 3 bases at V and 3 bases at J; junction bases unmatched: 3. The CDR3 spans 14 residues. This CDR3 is CASSLDRGNYEQYF. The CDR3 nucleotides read TGTGCCAGCAGCTTGGACAGGGGCAACTACGAGCAGTACTTC. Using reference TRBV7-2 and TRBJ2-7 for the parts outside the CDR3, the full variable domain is GAGVSQSPSNKVTEKGKDVELRCDPISGHTALYWYRQSLGQGLEFLIYFQGNSAPDKSGLPSDRFSAERTGGSVSTLTIQRTQQEDSAVYLCASSLDRGNYEQYFGPGTRLTVT.

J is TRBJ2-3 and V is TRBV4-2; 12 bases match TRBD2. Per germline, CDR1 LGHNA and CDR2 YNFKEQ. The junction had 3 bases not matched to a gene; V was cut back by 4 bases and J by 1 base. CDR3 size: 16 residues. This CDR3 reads CASSRRLAGGTDTQYF. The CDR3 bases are TGTGCCAGCAGCCGCAGACTAGCGGGAGGCACAGATACGCAGTATTTT.

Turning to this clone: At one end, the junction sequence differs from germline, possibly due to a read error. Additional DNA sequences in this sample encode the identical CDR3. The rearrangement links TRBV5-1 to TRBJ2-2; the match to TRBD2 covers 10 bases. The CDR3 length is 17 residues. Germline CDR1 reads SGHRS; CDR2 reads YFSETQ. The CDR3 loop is CASSLVGLAGDTGELFF. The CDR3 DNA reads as TGCGCTAGCAGCTTGGTCGGGCTAGCGGGAGACACCGGGGAGCTGTTTTTT.

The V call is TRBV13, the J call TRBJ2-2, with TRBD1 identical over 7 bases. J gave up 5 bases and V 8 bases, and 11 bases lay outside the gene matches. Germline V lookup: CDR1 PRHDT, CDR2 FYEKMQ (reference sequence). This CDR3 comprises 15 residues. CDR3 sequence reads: CASGDSKRATGELFF. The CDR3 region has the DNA TGTGCCAGCGGGGACAGCAAAAGGGCAACCGGGGAGCTGTTTTTT.

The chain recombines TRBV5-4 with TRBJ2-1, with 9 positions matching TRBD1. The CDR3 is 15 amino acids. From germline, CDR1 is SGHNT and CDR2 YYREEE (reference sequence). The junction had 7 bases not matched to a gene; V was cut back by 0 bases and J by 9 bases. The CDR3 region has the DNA TGTGCCAGCAGCTTGGAGGGACAGGGCAGGGCTGAGCAGTTCTTC. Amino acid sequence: CASSLEGQGRAEQFF.

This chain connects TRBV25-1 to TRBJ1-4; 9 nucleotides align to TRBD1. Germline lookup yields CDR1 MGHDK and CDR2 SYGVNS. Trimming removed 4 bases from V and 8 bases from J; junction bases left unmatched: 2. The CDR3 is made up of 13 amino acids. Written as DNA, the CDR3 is TGTGCCAGCAGTGTGACAGGGGGGGAAAAACTGTTTTTT. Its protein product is CASSVTGGEKLFF.

The DNA for the CDR3 is TGTGCCAGCAGTTTTCTGCTAGCGGGAGGCAATGAGCAGTTCTTC. Translating it yields CASSFLLAGGNEQFF. V is TRBV28 and J is TRBJ2-1, with 11 bases aligning to TRBD2. CDR1 is MDHEN and CDR2 is SYDVKM in the germline V gene. This CDR3 has 15 residues. V shed 3 bases and J 6 bases; nucleotides not matched to a gene: 4.

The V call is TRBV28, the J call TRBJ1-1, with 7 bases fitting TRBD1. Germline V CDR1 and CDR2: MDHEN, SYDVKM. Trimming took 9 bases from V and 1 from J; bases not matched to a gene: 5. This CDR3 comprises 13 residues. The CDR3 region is CASITGANTEAFF. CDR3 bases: TGTGCCAGTATTACAGGGGCGAACACTGAAGCTTTCTTT.

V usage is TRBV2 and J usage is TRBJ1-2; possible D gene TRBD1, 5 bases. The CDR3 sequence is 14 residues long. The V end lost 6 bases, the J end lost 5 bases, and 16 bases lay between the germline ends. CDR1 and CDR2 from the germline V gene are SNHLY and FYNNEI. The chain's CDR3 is CASSPTGTGYGYTF. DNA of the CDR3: TGTGCCAGCAGCCCCACCGGGACGGGTTATGGCTACACCTTC.

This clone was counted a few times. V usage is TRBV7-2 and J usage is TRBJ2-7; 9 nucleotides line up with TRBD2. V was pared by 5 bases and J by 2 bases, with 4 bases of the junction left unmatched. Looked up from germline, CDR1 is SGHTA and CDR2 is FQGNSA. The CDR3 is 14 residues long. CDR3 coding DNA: TGTGCCAGCAGCCAGACTAGCGGTCCCTACGAGCAGTACTTC. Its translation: CASSQTSGPYEQYF.

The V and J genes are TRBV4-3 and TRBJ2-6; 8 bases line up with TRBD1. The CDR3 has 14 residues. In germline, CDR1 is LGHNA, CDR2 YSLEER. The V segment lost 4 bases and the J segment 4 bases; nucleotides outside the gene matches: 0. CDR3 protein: CASSRTGGANVLTF. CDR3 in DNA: TGCGCCAGCAGCCGGACAGGGGGGGCCAACGTCCTGACTTTC.

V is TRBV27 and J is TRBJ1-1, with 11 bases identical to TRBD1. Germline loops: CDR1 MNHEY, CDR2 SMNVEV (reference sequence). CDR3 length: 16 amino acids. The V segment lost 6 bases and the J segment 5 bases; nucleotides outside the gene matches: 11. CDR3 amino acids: CASSRGQGAGRTEAFF. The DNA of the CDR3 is TGTGCCAGCAGCCGTGGACAGGGGGCTGGACGGACTGAAGCTTTCTTT.

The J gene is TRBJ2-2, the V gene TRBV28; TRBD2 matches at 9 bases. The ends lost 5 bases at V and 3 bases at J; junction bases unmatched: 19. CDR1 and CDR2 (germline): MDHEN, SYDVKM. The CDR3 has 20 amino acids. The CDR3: CASSNPFRPVAGAYTGELFF. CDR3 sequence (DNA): TGTGCCAGCAGTAATCCTTTTAGACCGGTAGCGGGAGCCTACACCGGGGAGCTGTTTTTT. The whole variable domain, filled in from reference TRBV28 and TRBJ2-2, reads DVKVTQSSRYLVKRTGEKVFLECVQDMDHENMFWYRQDPGLGLRLIYFSYDVKMKEKGDIPEGYSVSREKKERFSLILESASTNQTSMYLCASSNPFRPVAGAYTGELFFGEGSRLTVL.

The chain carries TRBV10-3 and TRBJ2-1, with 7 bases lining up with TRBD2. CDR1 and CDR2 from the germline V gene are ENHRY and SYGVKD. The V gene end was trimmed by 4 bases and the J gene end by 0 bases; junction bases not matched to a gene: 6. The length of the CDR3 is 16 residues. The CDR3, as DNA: TGTGCCATCAGTGCCGATAGCGGGTCCTCCTACAATGAGCAGTTCTTC. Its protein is CAISADSGSSYNEQFF.

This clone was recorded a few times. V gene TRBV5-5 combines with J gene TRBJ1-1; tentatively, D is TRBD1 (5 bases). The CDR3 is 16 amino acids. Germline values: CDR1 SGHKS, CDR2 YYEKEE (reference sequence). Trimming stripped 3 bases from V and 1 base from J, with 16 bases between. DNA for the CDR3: TGTGCCAGCAGCTCCCGACCCGCGCAGGGGAACACTGAAGCTTTCTTT. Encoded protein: CASSSRPAQGNTEAFF. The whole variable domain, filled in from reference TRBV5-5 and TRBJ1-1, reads DAGVTQSPTHLIKTRGQQVTLRCSPISGHKSVSWYQQVLGQGPQFIFQYYEKEERGRGNFPDRFSARQFPNYSSELNVNALLLGDSALYLCASSSRPAQGNTEAFFGQGTRLTVV.

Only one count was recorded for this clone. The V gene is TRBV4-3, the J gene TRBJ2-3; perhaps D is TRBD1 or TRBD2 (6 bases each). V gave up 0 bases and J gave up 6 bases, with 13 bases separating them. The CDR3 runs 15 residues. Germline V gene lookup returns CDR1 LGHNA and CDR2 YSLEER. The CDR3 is CASSQDVGGRDTQYF. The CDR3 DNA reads TGCGCCAGCAGCCAAGATGTGGGGGGCCGGGATACGCAGTATTTT.

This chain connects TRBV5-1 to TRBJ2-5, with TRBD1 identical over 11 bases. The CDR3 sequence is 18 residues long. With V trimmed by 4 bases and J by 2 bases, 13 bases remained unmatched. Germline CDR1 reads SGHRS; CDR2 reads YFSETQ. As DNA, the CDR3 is TGCGCCAGCAGCCCCGGACAGGGGGCGCGGACCTGGCAAGAGACCCAGTACTTC. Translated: CASSPGQGARTWQETQYF.

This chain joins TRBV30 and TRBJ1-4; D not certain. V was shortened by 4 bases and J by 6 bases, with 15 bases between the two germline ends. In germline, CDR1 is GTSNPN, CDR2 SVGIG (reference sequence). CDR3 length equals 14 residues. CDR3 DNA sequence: TGTGCCTGGAAAAGACGAAGGGTTGATGAAAAACTGTTTTTT. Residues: CAWKRRRVDEKLFF.

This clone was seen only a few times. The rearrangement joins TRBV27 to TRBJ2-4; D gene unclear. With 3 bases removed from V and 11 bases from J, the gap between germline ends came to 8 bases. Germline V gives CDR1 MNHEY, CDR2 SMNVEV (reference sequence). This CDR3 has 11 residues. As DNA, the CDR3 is TGTGCCAGCAGTTTTGGCTCCGTTCAGTACTTC. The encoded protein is CASSFGSVQYF.

Here the CDR3 reads CASSVGLLARYEQYF. The CDR3 DNA follows: TGTGCCAGCAGCGTAGGTTTACTAGCGAGATACGAGCAGTACTTC. The rearrangement joins TRBV9 to TRBJ2-7, with 7 bases lining up with TRBD2. Germline lookup yields CDR1 SGDLS and CDR2 YYNGEE. Trimming cost V 0 bases and J 4 bases; bases outside gene matches: 7. This CDR3 contains 15 residues.